These 31 T cell receptor beta chains originate from one sample sequenced in a study of blood T cell repertoires in COVID-19 (TCRdb year 2020). The library relied on the immunoSEQ multiplex PCR assay. The clones in this table, taken by TCRdb from immuneACCESS, are in-frame only. Not every clone is retained; where verified, under half of the shortfall comes from an unresolved V gene, and the cause of the rest is unknown. The sample yields 60,000 to 85,000 clones; nearly 90% were counted once. The ten top clones hold around 5.2% of the sample. What was sequenced was peripheral blood. Source of these receptors: a woman aged 45-65 years with active COVID-19.

The genes are TRBV5-6 and TRBJ2-3, with TRBD1 as a possible D gene (5 bases). V was cut by 0 bases and J by 3 bases, with 14 bases left in between. Germline V gene lookup returns CDR1 SGHDT and CDR2 YYEEEE. The CDR3 runs to 16 residues. The CDR3 spells CASSLVYGSGTDTQYF. The CDR3, as DNA: TGTGCCAGCAGCTTGGTGTATGGCTCAGGGACAGATACGCAGTATTTT.

The chain is built from TRBV6-4 and TRBJ1-6; D unclear. The V and J ends lost 6 bases and 4 bases respectively, with 10 bases between them. This CDR3 region has 14 residues. The germline V gene has CDR1 MRHNA and CDR2 SNTAGT. The CDR3 region is CASSPQPYNSPLHF. CDR3 DNA sequence: TGTGCCAGCAGCCCACAGCCGTATAATTCACCCCTCCACTTT.

The V call is TRBV3-1 (or the pseudogene TRBV3-2), the J call TRBJ2-5; D perhaps matches TRBD2 (5 bases). The CDR3 length is 14 residues. The germline V and J ends were trimmed by 4 bases and 3 bases, with 12 bases remaining between them. Per germline, CDR1 LGHDT and CDR2 YNNKEL (reference sequence). CDR3 sequence reads: CASSPTSDEETQYF. The CDR3 DNA reads TGTGCCAGCAGCCCTACTAGTGATGAAGAGACCCAGTACTTC.

V usage is TRBV27 and J usage is TRBJ2-7; 9 bases map to TRBD2. This CDR3 has 17 residues. V lost 5 bases and J lost 3; bases outside the gene matches: 14. Looked up from germline, CDR1 is MNHEY and CDR2 is SMNVEV (reference sequence). The CDR3 region has the DNA TGTGCCAGCAGTCCCCAAATGTATATAGCGGGGGTCTACGAGCAGTACTTC. It is translated as CASSPQMYIAGVYEQYF.

This clone was seen more than once but under ten times. The chain combines TRBV5-1 with TRBJ2-7; 10 nucleotides match TRBD2. The CDR3 extends over 16 amino acids. Germline CDR1 and CDR2: SGHRS and YFSETQ. V dropped 0 bases and J dropped 6; count of bases not matched to a gene: 9. In nucleotides, the CDR3 is TGCGCCAGCAGCTTGGGACTAGCGGGTCAAACCACCGAGCAGTACTTC. It translates to CASSLGLAGQTTEQYF.

The V call is TRBV18, the J call TRBJ1-1, with 11 bases identical to TRBD1. CDR1 is KGHSH and CDR2 is LQKENI in the germline V gene. V lost 4 bases, J lost 4 bases, and 5 bases stayed unmatched. This CDR3 is 15 amino acids long. CDR3 in amino acids: CASSRSGTGGTEAFF. In DNA form, the CDR3 reads TGTGCCAGCTCACGTTCCGGGACAGGGGGCACTGAAGCTTTCTTT.

In nucleotides, the CDR3 is TGCAGCGTGAGGGACAGGGACGTGATGCAGCCCCAGCATTTT. Its translation: CSVRDRDVMQPQHF. The chain has TRBV29-1 and TRBJ1-5, with 9 bases that match TRBD1. CDR3 length: 14 amino acids. Germline V lookup: CDR1 SQVTM, CDR2 ANQGSEA. Trimming removed 6 bases from V and 7 bases from J; junction bases left unmatched: 10.

V gene TRBV4-1 combines with J gene TRBJ2-2; 10 positions agree with TRBD2. V was pared by 4 bases and J by 5 bases, with 10 bases of the junction left unmatched. Germline CDR1 is MGHRA and CDR2 is YSYEKL. The CDR3 spans 17 residues. The CDR3 reads CASSPFLAGVGTGELFF. The CDR3 coding sequence is TGCGCCAGCAGCCCCTTTCTAGCGGGAGTGGGTACCGGGGAGCTGTTTTTT.

The chain carries TRBV4-1 and TRBJ2-7; D may be TRBD2 (6 bases). The CDR3 has 16 amino acids. Germline loops: CDR1 MGHRA, CDR2 YSYEKL. Trimming took 0 bases from V and 0 from J, leaving 12 bases between them. In DNA, the CDR3 is TGCGCCAGCAGCCAAGAAAGTGGCGGGACCTCCTACGAGCAGTACTTC. It is translated as CASSQESGGTSYEQYF.

This clone was counted a few times. The chain employs TRBV7-3 and TRBJ1-1; 7 positions match TRBD1. The V segment lost 1 base and the J segment 3 bases; nucleotides outside the gene matches: 5. The CDR3 sequence is 15 residues long. Germline lookup yields CDR1 SGHTA and CDR2 FQGTGA. The CDR3 spells CASSLIGGGYTEAFF. The CDR3 region has the DNA TGTGCCAGCAGCTTAATAGGGGGCGGGTACACTGAAGCTTTCTTT.

This clone was seen a single time. The chain uses TRBV27 and TRBJ1-4; D is ambiguous. The length of the CDR3 is 14 residues. V shed 3 bases and J shed 1 base, with 6 bases lying between them. The V gene's germline CDR1 is MNHEY and CDR2 SMNVEV (reference sequence). CDR3 loop: CASSFRVTNEKLFF. CDR3 nucleotides: TGTGCCAGCAGTTTCCGGGTAACTAATGAAAAACTGTTTTTT.

The chain is built from TRBV25-1 and TRBJ2-1; the match to TRBD2 covers 13 bases. Germline V gene lookup returns CDR1 MGHDK and CDR2 SYGVNS. The J segment lost 9 bases and the V segment lost 9 bases, leaving 5 bases of the junction unmatched. The CDR3 loop spans 13 amino acids. CDR3 DNA: TGTGCCAGTCTACTAGCGGGAGGGACTGAGCAGTTCTTC. It codes for CASLLAGGTEQFF.

The chain employs TRBV18 and TRBJ2-3; D is unclear. The CDR3 is made up of 15 amino acids. The V end lost 6 bases, the J end lost 2 bases, and 15 bases lay between the germline ends. Germline assignment: CDR1 KGHSH and CDR2 LQKENI. The DNA of the CDR3 is TGTGCCAGCTCTTCGAAAACCGGGTACACAGATACGCAGTATTTT. It encodes CASSSKTGYTDTQYF.

V and J are TRBV30 and TRBJ1-4, with TRBD1 as a possible D gene (6 bases). The V gene's germline CDR1 is GTSNPN and CDR2 SVGIG (reference sequence). V shed 2 bases and J shed 7 bases, with 17 bases lying between them. The CDR3 spans 15 residues. This CDR3 is CAWSSIRGRSEKLFF. In DNA form, the CDR3 reads TGTGCCTGGAGTTCCATCAGGGGAAGGAGTGAAAAACTGTTTTTT.

The chain's CDR3 is CASSLGQSGNQPQHF. Here the CDR3 DNA reads TGTGCCAGCAGCTTGGGACAGTCCGGCAATCAGCCCCAGCATTTT. The chain has TRBV3-1 (or the pseudogene TRBV3-2) and TRBJ1-5; 7 positions agree with TRBD1. Trimming took 5 bases from V and 2 from J; bases not matched to a gene: 6. The length of the CDR3 is 15 residues. Germline CDR1 is LGHDT and CDR2 is YNNKEL (reference sequence).

In its sample, this clone was seen once. V usage is TRBV5-1 and J usage is TRBJ2-1; 7 nucleotides align to TRBD2. Germline lookup yields CDR1 SGHRS and CDR2 YFSETQ. This CDR3 has 16 residues. V gave up 0 bases and J gave up 2 bases; unmatched junction bases: 5. The CDR3 DNA sequence: TGCGCCAGCAGCTTGGTTGCGGGAGAAACCTACAATGAGCAGTTCTTC. Translated, it gives CASSLVAGETYNEQFF.

The genes are TRBV12-3 or TRBV12-4 and TRBJ1-4, with D unresolved. The CDR3 is 12 amino acids. The V end was cut by 6 bases, the J end by 1 base, with 3 bases between. CDR3: CASSGTNEKLFF. Here the CDR3 DNA reads TGTGCCAGCAGCGGAACTAATGAAAAACTGTTTTTT.

V and J are TRBV7-9 and TRBJ2-5, with TRBD2 matching over 9 bases. Per germline, CDR1 SEHNR and CDR2 FQNEAQ (reference sequence). With V trimmed by 4 bases and J by 5 bases, 14 bases remained unmatched. This CDR3 region has 17 residues. DNA for the CDR3: TGTGCCAGCAGCTCCACCTCCAGGTGGGCGGGGGGGGAGACCCAGTACTTC. Protein product: CASSSTSRWAGGETQYF.

This clone has only a few counts. This chain joins TRBV5-4 and TRBJ1-6; the D gene is possibly TRBD1 (6 bases). This CDR3 region has 14 residues. Looked up from germline, CDR1 is SGHNT and CDR2 is YYREEE (reference sequence). Trimming removed 4 bases from V and 10 bases from J, with 15 bases in between. The DNA for the CDR3 is TGTGCCAGCAGCCCCGGACAGATCAGCTCACCCCTCCACTTT. Amino acid sequence: CASSPGQISSPLHF.

CDR3 loop: CASRRLAGVSSYNEQFF. DNA of the CDR3: TGTGCCAGCAGAAGACTAGCGGGAGTGAGCTCCTACAATGAGCAGTTCTTC. This chain connects TRBV7-9 to TRBJ2-1; 12 positions match TRBD2. The CDR3 runs 17 residues. After removal of 6 bases from V and 0 bases from J, the junction contained 6 bases not matched to a gene. Looked up from germline, CDR1 is SEHNR and CDR2 is FQNEAQ (reference sequence).

J is TRBJ2-7 and V is TRBV19; 11 positions match TRBD1. Losses at the gene ends were 8 bases for V and 2 bases for J; bases not matched to a gene: 8. The CDR3 runs 15 residues. Germline lookup yields CDR1 LNHDA and CDR2 SQIVND (reference sequence). This chain's CDR3 is CASAPRGQGAYEQYF. Here the CDR3 DNA reads TGTGCCAGTGCCCCTAGGGGACAGGGGGCCTACGAGCAGTACTTC.

CDR3 sequence (DNA): TGCGCCAGCAGGACCGGGACAGGGGGGCTAGCGGGGAGCCAAGAGACCCAGTACTTC. Translation: CASRTGTGGLAGSQETQYF. This chain joins TRBV5-1 and TRBJ2-5; 11 bases match TRBD1. The germline V gene has CDR1 SGHRS and CDR2 YFSETQ. There are 19 residues in the CDR3. After removal of 5 bases from V and 1 base from J, the junction contained 16 bases not matched to a gene.

This chain uses TRBV19 with TRBJ2-2; possible D gene TRBD2, 5 bases. Germline CDR1 and CDR2: LNHDA and SQIVND (reference sequence). The V end lost 8 bases, the J end lost 2 bases, and 12 bases lay between the germline ends. The CDR3 extends over 14 amino acids. CDR3 bases: TGTGCCAGTGAAGACTCGGGAAACACCGGGGAGCTGTTTTTT. Amino acid sequence: CASEDSGNTGELFF.

The rearrangement links TRBV29-1 to TRBJ1-1; the D gene is possibly TRBD1 (5 bases). CDR1 is SQVTM, CDR2 ANQGSEA, per germline. This CDR3 is 12 amino acids long. Between the trimmed V and J ends, which lost 3 bases and 10 bases, there was a span of 15 bases. The CDR3 loop is CSVEGLGAGAFF. The CDR3 region has the DNA TGCAGCGTTGAGGGGCTAGGGGCTGGAGCTTTCTTT.

The J gene is TRBJ2-5, the V gene TRBV2; D perhaps matches TRBD1 (5 bases). The CDR3 runs 15 residues. V was cut by 4 bases and J by 4 bases, with 16 bases left in between. Germline loops: CDR1 SNHLY, CDR2 FYNNEI. In DNA form, the CDR3 reads TGTGCCAGCAGTGCAGTTAAGGGGAAAAGAGAGACCCAGTACTTC. This translates into CASSAVKGKRETQYF. The full variable domain, its missing parts supplied by reference TRBV2 and TRBJ2-5, is EPEVTQTPSHQVTQMGQEVILRCVPISNHLYFYWYRQILGQKVEFLVSFYNNEISEKSEIFDDQFSVERPDGSNFTLKIRSTKLEDSAMYFCASSAVKGKRETQYFGPGTRLLVL.

The V call is TRBV4-2, the J call TRBJ1-5; no firm D call. CDR1 and CDR2 (germline): LGHNA, YNFKEQ. V shed 0 bases and J shed 4 bases, with 4 bases lying between them. The CDR3 totals 13 residues. CDR3 nucleotides: TGTGCCAGCAGCCAAGACAAAAATCAGCCCCAGCATTTT. Translating it yields CASSQDKNQPQHF.

The chain has TRBV25-1 and TRBJ2-1; TRBD1 matches 9 bases. Germline trimming cut 3 bases from V and 7 bases from J; bases unmatched to any gene: 10. Germline CDR1 and CDR2: MGHDK and SYGVNS. The CDR3 has 16 residues. CDR3 sequence reads: CASSDINTGGLNEQFF. CDR3 DNA sequence: TGTGCCAGCAGTGATATCAATACAGGGGGCTTGAATGAGCAGTTCTTC.

In DNA, the CDR3 is TGCGCCAGCAGCTTGGGGATGGAGGGGAACTATGGCTACACCTTC. It translates to CASSLGMEGNYGYTF. This chain joins TRBV5-1 and TRBJ1-2; D possibly corresponds to TRBD1 (5 bases). The ends were cut back, 0 bases at V and 2 bases at J, with 11 bases in the middle. CDR1 SGHRS and CDR2 YFSETQ come from the germline V gene. The CDR3 length is 15 residues.

This chain joins TRBV7-3 and TRBJ2-3; D possibly corresponds to TRBD2 (6 bases). V was clipped by 3 bases and J by 5 bases, with 15 bases between them. This CDR3 spans 15 amino acids. Germline CDR1 and CDR2: SGHTA and FQGTGA. Here the CDR3 reads CASSFTGSSIDTQYF. CDR3 in DNA: TGTGCCAGCAGCTTCACCGGGAGCTCGATAGATACGCAGTATTTT.

The rearrangement links TRBV28 to TRBJ1-4; 8 bases fit TRBD1. The CDR3 runs 15 residues. Germline CDR1 is MDHEN and CDR2 is SYDVKM. V lost 6 bases and J lost 6; bases outside the gene matches: 9. The CDR3 sequence: CASSHDRGSDEKLFF. The CDR3 DNA reads TGTGCCAGCAGCCATGACAGGGGTTCGGATGAAAAACTGTTTTTT.

The chain employs TRBV4-1 and TRBJ1-4; no clear D gene. CDR3 length equals 17 residues. Trimming pared 0 bases from V and 0 bases from J, leaving 11 bases between. Germline values: CDR1 MGHRA, CDR2 YSYEKL. The CDR3 sequence: CASSQDRERSTNEKLFF. The CDR3 DNA reads TGCGCCAGCAGCCAAGATCGCGAGCGTTCAACTAATGAAAAACTGTTTTTT.